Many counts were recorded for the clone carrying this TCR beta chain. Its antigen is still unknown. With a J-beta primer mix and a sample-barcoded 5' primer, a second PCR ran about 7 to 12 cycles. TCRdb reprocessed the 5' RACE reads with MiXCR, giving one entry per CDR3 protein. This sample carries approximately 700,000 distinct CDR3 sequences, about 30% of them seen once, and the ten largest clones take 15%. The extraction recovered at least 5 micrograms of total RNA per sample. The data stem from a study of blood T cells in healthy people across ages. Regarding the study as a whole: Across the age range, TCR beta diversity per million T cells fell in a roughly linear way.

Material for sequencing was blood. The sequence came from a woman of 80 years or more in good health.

CDR3 region: CASSQDRNYGYTF. The CDR3 DNA is TGTGCCAGCAGCCAGGACAGGAACTATGGCTACACCTTC. The chain links TRBV5-6 to TRBJ1-2, with 7 bases fitting TRBD1. V trimming: 4 bases; J trimming: 2 bases; junction bases outside the gene matches: 2. The CDR3 is 13 amino acids. Per germline, CDR1 SGHDT and CDR2 YYEEEE.